Sequencing of this T cell receptor (beta chain) was carried out in a study of CD8 T cells in Susac syndrome. The germline V and J ends were trimmed by 0 bases and 4 bases, with 13 bases remaining between them. The CDR3 covers 15 residues. The germline gives CDR1 SGHDT, CDR2 YYEEEE. From blood CD8+ and CD4+ T cells, TCR beta sequences were generated. RNA totalling about 0.45 to 1 ug underwent reverse transcription with random hexamers. The TCR beta CDR3 was amplified by immunoSEQ multiplex PCR across 54 Vbeta, 13 Jbeta. One entry per CDR3 protein, called by TCRdb with MiXCR from the immunoSEQ multiplex PCR reads. The sample contains about 200,000 distinct CDR3 sequences, over 85% of which appear only once.

Sample: CD4+ T cells from PBMCs. This TCR derives from a human donor in good health. The chain uses TRBV5-6 and TRBJ1-1; unclear D gene. The CDR3 region is CASSLAGRMGTEAFF. The CDR3 DNA sequence: TGTGCCAGCAGCTTGGCAGGACGGATGGGCACTGAAGCTTTCTTT.